These 10 T cell receptor beta chains came from one sample sequenced in a study of blood T cell repertoires in COVID-19. Assay: immunoSEQ multiplex PCR; the TCRdb copy retains only in-frame clones and omits some. The repertoire has about 64,000 clones, around 80% of them found once; the top ten carry 12% to 15%. The sequencing sample was made of peripheral blood. These TCRs come from a man between 60 and 70 years old with COVID-19, enrolled during active disease.

The V and J genes are TRBV5-1 and TRBJ2-4; D is unclear. CDR1 SGHRS and CDR2 YFSETQ come from the germline V gene. CDR3 length: 11 residues. Trimming removed 6 bases from V and 5 bases from J, with 6 bases in between. The CDR3 loop reads CASMGENIQYF. DNA of the CDR3: TGCGCCAGCATGGGCGAAAACATTCAGTACTTC.

V usage is TRBV6-5 and J usage is TRBJ1-4, with D perhaps matching TRBD1 (6 bases). Germline V gives CDR1 MNHEY, CDR2 SVGAGI. Trimming removed 5 bases at V and 4 bases at J, with 11 bases between. This CDR3 is 14 amino acids long. CDR3 coding DNA: TGTGCCAGCAGTCCGACAGGAGATAATGAAAAACTGTTTTTT. This translates into CASSPTGDNEKLFF.

The chain has TRBV7-9 and TRBJ2-4, with 12 bases that match TRBD1. V lost 6 bases and J lost 10; bases outside the gene matches: 7. Germline V gives CDR1 SEHNR, CDR2 FQNEAQ (reference sequence). The CDR3 is 14 residues long. The DNA of the CDR3 is TGTGCCAGCAGACAGGGACAGGGGGCAGGGATTCAGTACTTC. The encoded protein is CASRQGQGAGIQYF. Together with reference TRBV7-9 and TRBJ2-4, the CDR3 gives the full variable domain: DTGVSQNPRHKITKRGQNVTFRCDPISEHNRLYWYRQTLGQGPEFLTYFQNEAQLEKSRLLSDRFSAERPKGSFSTLEIQRTEQGDSAMYLCASRQGQGAGIQYFGAGTRLSVL.

J is TRBJ2-5 and V is TRBV27, with a possible D match to TRBD1 (6 bases). V lost 8 bases and J 1 base, leaving 23 bases between the germline ends. Germline V gene sequence: CDR1 MNHEY, CDR2 SMNVEV (reference sequence). The CDR3 is 17 residues long. This CDR3 reads CASPSTLRDTSQETQYF. In DNA form, the CDR3 reads TGTGCCAGCCCATCCACCCTCCGGGACACAAGCCAAGAGACCCAGTACTTC.

This clone was seen a few times. The chain couples TRBV20-1 to TRBJ1-5; the D gene is possibly TRBD1 (5 bases). The CDR3 spans 11 residues. The V and J ends lost 6 bases and 6 bases respectively, with 9 bases between them. Germline V lookup: CDR1 DFQATT, CDR2 SNEGSKA (reference sequence). The CDR3 DNA reads TGCAGTGCCGCAAGGGGTCAGCCCCAGCATTTT. Protein product: CSAARGQPQHF.

The count of this clone is one. CDR3 sequence (DNA): TGCGCCAGCAGCCAAGAATCCGGACTAGCGACCTACGAGCAGTACTTC. The encoded protein is CASSQESGLATYEQYF. The chain recombines TRBV4-1 with TRBJ2-7; 9 bases match TRBD2. Germline V lookup: CDR1 MGHRA, CDR2 YSYEKL. This CDR3 has 16 residues. Trimming took 0 bases from V and 2 from J; bases not matched to a gene: 5.

The chain is built from TRBV5-1 and TRBJ1-2; weak D call: TRBD1 (5 bases). The germline CDR1 and CDR2 sequences are SGHRS and YFSETQ. V dropped 3 bases and J dropped 8 bases, with 14 bases sitting between them. The CDR3 has 13 amino acids. Here the CDR3 DNA reads TGCGCCAGCAGCTATCAGGGTGGGGAAGGCTACACCTTC. It is translated as CASSYQGGEGYTF.

CDR3 sequence reads: CASSYAEGWEAFF. In nucleotides, the CDR3 is TGTGCCAGCAGTTACGCAGAGGGTTGGGAAGCTTTCTTT. The rearrangement joins TRBV6-6 to TRBJ1-1; D ambiguous. V lost 2 bases and J 8 bases, leaving 12 bases between the germline ends. This CDR3 is built from 13 residues. The germline V gene has CDR1 MNHNY and CDR2 SVGAGI (reference sequence).

This chain links TRBV5-6 with TRBJ2-7; no definite D call. There are 13 residues in the CDR3. In germline, CDR1 is SGHDT, CDR2 YYEEEE. Trimming removed 3 bases at V and 6 bases at J, with 13 bases between. CDR3 amino acids: CASSSPSGLEQYF. Here the CDR3 DNA reads TGTGCCAGCAGCTCCCCCTCAGGTCTCGAGCAGTACTTC.

In its sample, this clone was seen a few times. V is TRBV12-3 or TRBV12-4 and J is TRBJ2-2; the D gene is possibly TRBD1 (5 bases). V dropped 7 bases and J dropped 6 bases, with 9 bases sitting between them. The CDR3 has 12 amino acids. The CDR3 spells CASIRVSGELFF. The CDR3 coding sequence is TGTGCCAGCATCAGGGTATCCGGGGAGCTGTTTTTT.